This TCR beta chain was found in a study of shared clonotypes between healthy human individuals. Background on the study: Per donor, CD8 memory used one plate, CD8 naive used two, CD4 memory used three and CD4 naive used three. Notes on the study in general: Relative to their counterparts shared across all four donors, non-shared clonotypes exhibited diminished generation probabilities.

To note about this clone: As yet, its antigen is unknown. The junction departs from the called germline gene at one end, perhaps through a read error.

This CDR3 comprises 15 residues. In germline, CDR1 is SGHTA, CDR2 FQGNSA. Nashville, Tennessee was home to all donors, who were Caucasian adults. Each subset's genomic DNA was shared equally among a number of immunoSEQ plates. Profiled with immunoSEQ multiplex PCR; TCRdb holds only in-frame clones, not every one. The sample includes more than 2 million clones, approximately 94% of them seen just once. This receptor was obtained from a man aged 18 to 30 in good health. This sequence joins TRBV7-2 and TRBJ2-5, with 14 positions matching TRBD2. The specimen was naive CD4+ T cells sorted from blood. The subset was: CD45RA+ positively selected. CDR3 region: CASSLFGGTSGSGHF. DNA of the CDR3: TGTGCCAGCAGCTTATTTGGGGGGACTAGCGGGAGTGGGCACTTC.